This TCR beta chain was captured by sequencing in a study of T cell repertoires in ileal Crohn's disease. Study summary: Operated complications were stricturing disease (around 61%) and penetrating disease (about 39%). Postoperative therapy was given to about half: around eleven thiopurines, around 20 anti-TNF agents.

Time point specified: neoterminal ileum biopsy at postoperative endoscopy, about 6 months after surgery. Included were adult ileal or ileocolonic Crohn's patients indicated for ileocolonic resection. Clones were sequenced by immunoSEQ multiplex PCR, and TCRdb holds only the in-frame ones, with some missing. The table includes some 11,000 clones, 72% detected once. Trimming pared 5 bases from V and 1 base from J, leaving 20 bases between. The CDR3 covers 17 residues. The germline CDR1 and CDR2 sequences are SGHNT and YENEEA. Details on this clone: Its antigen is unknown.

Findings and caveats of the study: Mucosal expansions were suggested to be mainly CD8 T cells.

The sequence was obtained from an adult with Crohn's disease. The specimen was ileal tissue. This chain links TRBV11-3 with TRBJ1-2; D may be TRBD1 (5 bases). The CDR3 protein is CASSQTVGPHVNYGYTF. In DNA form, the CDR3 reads TGTGCCAGCAGCCAGACAGTCGGGCCGCACGTTAACTATGGCTACACCTTC.